These 19 T cell receptor beta chains came from one sample sequenced in a study of blood T cell repertoires in COVID-19. Clones were sequenced by immunoSEQ multiplex PCR, and TCRdb holds only the in-frame ones, with some missing. The data hold 55,000 to 90,000 clones, with roughly four fifths observed a single time. Sequences were obtained from peripheral blood. The source is a woman aged 60-75 years with acute or convalescent COVID-19.

The chain carries TRBV20-1 and TRBJ1-2; D perhaps matches TRBD1 (6 bases). The CDR3 is made up of 11 amino acids. Trimming pared 6 bases from V and 7 bases from J, leaving 12 bases between. CDR1 is DFQATT and CDR2 is SNEGSKA in the germline V gene (reference sequence). CDR3 residues: CSASGVFGYTF. The DNA of the CDR3 is TGCAGTGCCTCAGGGGTCTTTGGCTACACCTTC.

By its share, this clone is large. The V and J genes are TRBV5-1 and TRBJ2-2, with 9 positions matching TRBD1. The length of the CDR3 is 15 residues. The germline V gene has CDR1 SGHRS and CDR2 YFSETQ. The junction had 6 bases not matched to a gene; V was cut back by 2 bases and J by 7 bases. The CDR3 reads CASSLRQGGNGELFF. For the CDR3, the DNA is TGCGCCAGCAGCTTACGACAGGGGGGAAACGGGGAGCTGTTTTTT.

V is TRBV3-1 (or the pseudogene TRBV3-2) and J is TRBJ1-3; D is ambiguous. The V gene's germline CDR1 is LGHDT and CDR2 YNNKEL (reference sequence). CDR3 size: 15 residues. Between the trimmed V and J ends, which lost 3 bases and 0 bases, there was a span of 9 bases. The CDR3 reads CASSHLLSSGNTIYF. The CDR3 DNA sequence: TGTGCCAGCAGCCACTTACTGAGCTCTGGAAACACCATATATTTT.

The gene calls are TRBV24-1 and TRBJ2-3; TRBD2 aligns across 7 bases. V shed 5 bases and J 5 bases; nucleotides not matched to a gene: 6. The CDR3 sequence is 14 residues long. Germline values: CDR1 KGHDR, CDR2 SFDVKD. CDR3 bases: TGTGCCACCAGTGCAAGGGGAGGGGAAGATACGCAGTATTTT. Its translation is CATSARGGEDTQYF.

V gene TRBV30 combines with J gene TRBJ1-6, with TRBD1 identical over 8 bases. The ends lost 0 bases at V and 6 bases at J; junction bases unmatched: 13. Germline V lookup: CDR1 GTSNPN, CDR2 SVGIG (reference sequence). CDR3 length: 18 residues. This CDR3 is CAWSVPPPGGPPNSPLHF. As DNA, the CDR3 is TGTGCCTGGAGTGTACCCCCCCCAGGGGGCCCTCCTAATTCACCCCTCCACTTT.

This clone was seen more than once but under ten times. This chain connects TRBV5-1 to TRBJ1-2; D not resolved. CDR1 and CDR2 from the germline V gene are SGHRS and YFSETQ. V lost 2 bases and J lost 1, with 6 bases in between. The CDR3 sequence is 13 residues long. Here the CDR3 DNA reads TGCGCCAGCAGCTTTGGGAGTAACTATGGCTACACCTTC. Its translation is CASSFGSNYGYTF.

The rearrangement uses TRBV10-3 and TRBJ1-2, with D tentatively TRBD1 (6 bases). CDR1 is ENHRY, CDR2 SYGVKD, per germline. This CDR3 spans 13 amino acids. Trimming took off 6 bases at V and 4 bases at J, with 12 bases between the two ends. The CDR3 is CAIRTLGGYGYTF. The CDR3 region has the DNA TGTGCCATCAGGACCCTAGGGGGCTATGGCTACACCTTC.

The DNA of the CDR3 is TGTGCCACCAGTGATTCGTGGCGGGGGGACTACAATGAGCAGTTCTTC. Its translation: CATSDSWRGDYNEQFF. The V and J genes are TRBV24-1 and TRBJ2-1; 8 positions match TRBD2. V was clipped by 2 bases and J by 3 bases; unmatched bases: 5. From germline, CDR1 is KGHDR and CDR2 SFDVKD. The CDR3 is 16 residues long.

The rearrangement uses TRBV19 and TRBJ1-5; D may be TRBD1 (6 bases). The germline V gene has CDR1 LNHDA and CDR2 SQIVND (reference sequence). Trimming took off 6 bases at V and 3 bases at J, with 12 bases between the two ends. The CDR3 loop spans 14 amino acids. The CDR3 DNA follows: TGTGCCAGTAGACTCACAGGGATCAATCAGCCCCAGCATTTT. Its protein product is CASRLTGINQPQHF.

This chain connects TRBV6-5 to TRBJ2-1, with 7 bases fitting TRBD1. Germline V gene data show CDR1 as MNHEY and CDR2 as SVGAGI. This CDR3 has 15 residues. V lost 2 bases and J lost 6; bases outside the gene matches: 7. The CDR3 DNA reads TGTGCCAGCAGTTACGGGTCCGCAGGGGGCAATGAGCAGTTCTTC. Protein product: CASSYGSAGGNEQFF.

This chain joins TRBV19 and TRBJ1-2; the D gene is possibly TRBD1 (5 bases). The CDR3 runs 16 residues. The germline CDR1 and CDR2 sequences are LNHDA and SQIVND (reference sequence). Deletions cut 3 bases from V and 1 base from J, with 15 bases between. CDR3 amino acids: CASSISSTVVNYGYTF. Written as DNA, the CDR3 is TGTGCCAGTAGTATTAGTTCGACAGTTGTTAACTATGGCTACACCTTC.

This clone was seen just once. The chain recombines TRBV20-1 with TRBJ1-5; D unresolved. This CDR3 region has 11 residues. V was cut by 3 bases and J by 5 bases, with 5 bases left in between. Germline V gives CDR1 DFQATT, CDR2 SNEGSKA (reference sequence). The DNA for the CDR3 is TGCAGTGCTAGTCGCGATCAGCCCCAGCATTTT. Amino acids: CSASRDQPQHF.

The CDR3 DNA sequence: TGTGCCAGCAGTTTCGGAGGGACAGATGAAGCTTTCTTT. This codes for CASSFGGTDEAFF. The J gene is TRBJ1-1, the V gene TRBV12-3 or TRBV12-4; 7 bases match TRBD1. This CDR3 is 13 amino acids long. V shed 3 bases and J 7 bases; nucleotides not matched to a gene: 5.

A note on this clone: The junction does not match germline at one end; this may be a read error. V is TRBV18 and J is TRBJ1-6; 7 nucleotides agree with TRBD1. Germline V CDR1 and CDR2: KGHSH, LQKENI. The CDR3 runs 17 residues. CDR3 loop: CASSPQGQKAQNSPLHF. The CDR3 DNA reads as TGTGCCAGCTCCCCACAGGGACAGAAAGCCCAAAATTCACCCCTCCACTTT.

Concerning this clone itself: The sample contains more than one DNA sequence encoding this CDR3. The chain carries TRBV5-1 and TRBJ1-2; TRBD1 might be the D (6 bases). This CDR3 contains 14 residues. The germline V gene encodes CDR1 SGHRS and CDR2 YFSETQ. V shed 3 bases and J shed 0 bases, with 9 bases lying between them. CDR3 sequence (DNA): TGCGCCAGCAGCTCTGGACAGTCTAACTATGGCTACACCTTC. This translates into CASSSGQSNYGYTF.

The chain joins TRBV25-1 to TRBJ1-6; 7 bases are a match to TRBD1. CDR3 length equals 17 residues. V gave up 3 bases and J gave up 2 bases; unmatched junction bases: 7. Germline V lookup: CDR1 MGHDK, CDR2 SYGVNS. The CDR3 bases are TGTGCCAGCAGTGATTCCGGGACAGAGGCCTATAATTCACCCCTCCACTTT. It specifies CASSDSGTEAYNSPLHF.

The J gene is TRBJ1-4, the V gene TRBV3-1 (or the pseudogene TRBV3-2); TRBD1 might be the D (6 bases). From germline, CDR1 is LGHDT and CDR2 YNNKEL (reference sequence). V was pared by 1 base and J by 5 bases, with 14 bases between. The CDR3 contains 16 residues. CDR3 residues: CASSQVPDRLNEKLFF. CDR3 DNA sequence: TGTGCCAGCAGCCAAGTCCCGGACAGACTCAATGAAAAACTGTTTTTT.

This clone was recorded only once. The chain uses TRBV11-2 and TRBJ2-7; 10 bases align to TRBD2. Germline V gives CDR1 SGHAT, CDR2 FQNNGV. J lost 7 bases, V lost 1 base, and 4 bases had no gene match. The CDR3 has 14 residues. The CDR3 is CASSLGTSGREQYF. The DNA for the CDR3 is TGTGCCAGCAGCTTAGGGACTAGCGGTAGGGAGCAGTACTTC. Combining the CDR3 with reference TRBV11-2 and TRBJ2-7 gives the whole variable domain EAGVAQSPRYKIIEKRQSVAFWCNPISGHATLYWYQQILGQGPKLLIQFQNNGVVDDSQLPKDRFSAERLKGVDSTLKIQPAKLEDSAVYLCASSLGTSGREQYFGPGTRLTVT.

This clone has a handful of counts. This sequence joins TRBV3-1 (or the pseudogene TRBV3-2) and TRBJ1-1; D unresolved. Germline assignment: CDR1 LGHDT and CDR2 YNNKEL (reference sequence). The CDR3 sequence is 12 residues long. Trimming pared 0 bases from V and 12 bases from J, leaving 11 bases between. CDR3 residues: CASSQEGTRPFF. For the CDR3, the DNA is TGTGCCAGCAGCCAAGAGGGCACAAGGCCTTTCTTT.